Presented here are 18 T cell receptor beta chains from one specimen sequenced in a study of T-cell memory formation after mild COVID-19. Each CDR3 protein gets one entry after TCRdb re-called the 5' RACE reads with MiXCR. The sample holds hundreds of thousands of distinct CDR3 sequences, about 23% seen once. Source material: PBMCs or a T cell subset sorted from them (not recorded which). These receptors came from an adult woman who had mild COVID-19 (a few samples of this study predate the infection). Cell type and time point are not known.

The gene calls are TRBV24-1 and TRBJ2-7, with D unclear. The germline V and J ends were trimmed by 2 bases and 0 bases, with 4 bases remaining between them. CDR1 is KGHDR, CDR2 SFDVKD, per germline. The CDR3 covers 13 residues. The CDR3 sequence: CATSDSNSYEQYF. The CDR3, as DNA: TGTGCCACCAGTGATTCCAACTCCTACGAGCAGTACTTC.

The rearrangement links TRBV5-4 to TRBJ2-2; tentative D call: TRBD2 (5 bases). This CDR3 spans 16 amino acids. Germline V gives CDR1 SGHNT, CDR2 YYREEE (reference sequence). V dropped 5 bases and J dropped 4 bases, with 18 bases sitting between them. CDR3 nucleotides: TGTGCCAGCAGTTCCCCCCAGCTAGCAGGCACCGGGGAGCTGTTTTTT. Translated: CASSSPQLAGTGELFF. The full variable domain, in which reference TRBV5-4 and TRBJ2-2 provide the parts outside the CDR3, is ETGVTQSPTHLIKTRGQQVTLRCSSQSGHNTVSWYQQALGQGPQFIFQYYREEENGRGNFPPRFSGLQFPNYSSELNVNALELDDSALYLCASSSPQLAGTGELFFGEGSRLTVL.

This clonotype came up a few times. The chain employs TRBV6-5 and TRBJ2-3; 7 bases line up with TRBD2. CDR1 and CDR2 from the germline V gene are MNHEY and SVGAGI. The CDR3 is 16 amino acids. With V trimmed by 2 bases and J by 1 base, 6 bases remained unmatched. The CDR3 reads CASSYTREVGTDTQYF. The DNA of the CDR3 is TGTGCCAGCAGTTACACTCGGGAGGTAGGCACAGATACGCAGTATTTT.

The chain uses TRBV12-3 or TRBV12-4 and TRBJ1-1; perhaps TRBD1 as D (6 bases). Between the trimmed V and J ends, which lost 2 bases and 3 bases, there was a span of 13 bases. The CDR3 is 15 residues long. CDR3: CASSLRTATYTEAFF. CDR3 in DNA: TGTGCCAGCAGTTTACGGACAGCGACTTACACTGAAGCTTTCTTT.

This clonotype was observed a few times. V is TRBV12-3 or TRBV12-4 and J is TRBJ2-7; D gene ambiguous. Trimming pared 1 base from V and 4 bases from J, leaving 11 bases between. The length of the CDR3 is 14 residues. The CDR3 bases are TGTGCCAGCAGTTTAGGGCAGGTGTTATACGAGCAGTACTTC. This encodes CASSLGQVLYEQYF.

The chain has TRBV5-6 and TRBJ2-5; the match to TRBD2 covers 14 bases. The germline V gene encodes CDR1 SGHDT and CDR2 YYEEEE. With 5 bases clipped from V and 3 bases from J, the junction kept 0 bases outside the gene matches. The CDR3 sequence is 14 residues long. The CDR3, as DNA: TGTGCCAGCAGGGGACTAGCGGGAGAAGAGACCCAGTACTTC. Its protein product is CASRGLAGEETQYF. Full variable domain (remainder filled in from reference TRBV5-6 and TRBJ2-5): DAGVTQSPTHLIKTRGQQVTLRCSPKSGHDTVSWYQQALGQGPQFIFQYYEEEERQRGNFPDRFSGHQFPNYSSELNVNALLLGDSALYLCASRGLAGEETQYFGPGTRLLVL.

The chain combines TRBV7-9 with TRBJ2-7, with D unresolved. Germline V gene lookup returns CDR1 SEHNR and CDR2 FQNEAQ (reference sequence). V dropped 4 bases and J dropped 11 bases, with 21 bases sitting between them. The CDR3 length is 14 residues. The chain's CDR3 is CASSWSLRPEDEYF. DNA of the CDR3: TGTGCCAGCAGCTGGTCCCTGCGACCAGAGGATGAGTACTTC.

The table lists this clonotype with a count of one. The CDR3 DNA sequence: TGTGCCAGTACCCCCCGAGCGGGGAGCACTGAAGCTTTCTTT. Its translation is CASTPRAGSTEAFF. V is TRBV19 and J is TRBJ1-1; D not resolved. V lost 7 bases and J lost 4, with 16 bases in between. Germline CDR1 reads LNHDA; CDR2 reads SQIVND (reference sequence). The CDR3 loop spans 14 amino acids.

This clonotype showed up many times. One end of the junction varies from germline; a read error may be responsible. The DNA for the CDR3 is TGTGCTAGCAGCTTAGGAGGTGGTTCCTACGAGCAGTACTTC. Translation gives CASSLGGGSYEQYF. The rearrangement links TRBV5-1 to TRBJ2-7; D might be TRBD2 (5 bases). This CDR3 spans 14 amino acids. Germline CDR1 and CDR2: SGHRS and YFSETQ.

This clonotype was counted a few times. This chain connects TRBV7-9 to TRBJ2-3; 9 bases match TRBD1. V was pared by 4 bases and J by 2 bases, with 7 bases of the junction left unmatched. From germline, CDR1 is SEHNR and CDR2 FQNEAQ (reference sequence). This CDR3 contains 16 residues. CDR3 DNA: TGTGCCAGCAGCTCTACAGGGGGCAAGGACACAGATACGCAGTATTTT. It codes for CASSSTGGKDTDTQYF.

This clonotype was counted only a few times. The chain couples TRBV12-3 or TRBV12-4 to TRBJ2-1; D gene ambiguous. The germline V and J ends were trimmed by 4 bases and 7 bases, with 17 bases remaining between them. The CDR3 loop spans 15 amino acids. The CDR3: CASSSPLLLWNEQFF. The CDR3 nucleotides are TGTGCCAGCAGTTCCCCCCTTTTGCTTTGGAATGAGCAGTTCTTC.

The chain's CDR3 is CASSPSRGGLDTQYF. CDR3 DNA sequence: TGTGCCAGCTCACCATCCCGGGGGGGCCTCGATACGCAGTATTTT. V is TRBV18 and J is TRBJ2-3; 8 bases align to TRBD2. Germline trimming cut 2 bases from V and 6 bases from J; bases unmatched to any gene: 7. Germline CDR1 KGHSH, CDR2 LQKENI. There are 15 residues in the CDR3.

The chain links TRBV29-1 to TRBJ2-1; TRBD1 is a possible D gene (6 bases). The germline V gene encodes CDR1 SQVTM and CDR2 ANQGSEA. Trimming cost V 0 bases and J 8 bases, with 17 bases left between them. The CDR3 spans 15 residues. In DNA, the CDR3 is TGCAGCGTTGAAGAAAGCCAGGGGATGGGGGATGAGCAGTTCTTC. This gives the protein CSVEESQGMGDEQFF.

This clonotype was observed a handful of times. The chain couples TRBV27 to TRBJ2-3, with 13 bases identical to TRBD2. Germline V gene lookup returns CDR1 MNHEY and CDR2 SMNVEV (reference sequence). V lost 5 bases, J lost 8 bases, and 7 bases stayed unmatched. The CDR3 totals 15 residues. The CDR3 here is CASSRTSGRVATQYF. As DNA, the CDR3 is TGTGCCAGCAGTCGTACTAGCGGGAGGGTAGCTACGCAGTATTTT.

With respect to this clonotype: Compared with germline, one end of the junction differs, possibly owing to a read error. The chain recombines TRBV5-1 with TRBJ2-3; D gene unclear. CDR3 length: 16 amino acids. Germline assignment: CDR1 SGHRS and CDR2 YFSETQ. This CDR3 is CASTLRNGRSTDTQYF. Here the CDR3 DNA reads TGCGCCAGCACCCTGAGGAACGGGCGGAGCACAGATACTCAGTATTTT.

The chain employs TRBV5-1 and TRBJ2-6; 10 bases match TRBD1. CDR1 SGHRS and CDR2 YFSETQ come from the germline V gene. The CDR3 covers 17 residues. The V and J ends lost 3 bases and 2 bases, in that order; junction bases with no gene match: 5. CDR3 residues: CASSWRDRGAGANVLTF. The CDR3 DNA reads as TGCGCCAGCAGCTGGAGGGACAGGGGTGCTGGGGCCAACGTCCTGACTTTC.

The chain is built from TRBV25-1 and TRBJ1-2; TRBD1 matches at 7 bases. CDR3 size: 14 residues. V lost 2 bases and J lost 5; bases outside the gene matches: 5. Germline-derived CDR1 and CDR2 are MGHDK and SYGVNS. The CDR3 DNA sequence: TGTGCCAGCAGTGAAAGGGGGCTCCTTTATGGCTACACCTTC. This encodes CASSERGLLYGYTF.

The rearrangement links TRBV4-2 to TRBJ1-2, with a tentative D call TRBD1 (5 bases). Germline V gives CDR1 LGHNA, CDR2 YNFKEQ. The V and J ends lost 0 bases and 3 bases respectively, with 11 bases between them. The CDR3 spans 15 residues. The CDR3 spells CASSQEGETYYGYTF. CDR3 nucleotide sequence: TGTGCCAGCAGCCAAGAGGGGGAGACGTACTATGGCTACACCTTC.